This T cell receptor beta chain was recorded in a study of blood T cells in healthy people across ages. General study points: CMV status of donors was unknown, possibly confounding expanded clonotype changes.

Remarks on this clonotype: What it binds is not known.

With a J-beta primer mix and a sample-barcoded 5' primer, a second PCR ran roughly 7 to 11 cycles. Any given sample supplied a minimum of 3 million CDR3-containing paired-end reads. MiXCR, applied by TCRdb to the 5' RACE reads, yields one record per CDR3 protein. Seen here are approximately 820,000 distinct CDR3 sequences, around two fifths observed once, and the top ten hold roughly a fifth. Trimming cost V 6 bases and J 2 bases, with 21 bases left between them. The CDR3 consists of 17 residues. Germline V lookup: CDR1 ENHRY, CDR2 SYGVKD. Sequences were obtained from blood. This TCR was recovered from a man between 60 and 75 years old in good health. The chain couples TRBV10-3 to TRBJ2-3; D may be TRBD1 (6 bases). The CDR3 region is CAISKQGPRGATDTQYF. CDR3 in DNA: TGTGCCATCAGCAAACAGGGCCCGAGGGGCGCCACAGATACGCAGTATTTT.